The rows below give T cell receptor beta chains drawn from one sample of a study of blood T cell repertoires in COVID-19. Clones were sequenced by immunoSEQ multiplex PCR, and TCRdb holds only the in-frame ones, with some missing. Of 190,000 or so clones listed, approximately 90% were seen once; the top ten hold about 9.4%. The sample was PBMCs or T cells enriched from blood (not recorded which). These receptors came from a young man with acute COVID-19. Both conserved end residues are part of each CDR3. The D gene is left open where the match is weak. Clone sizes are given selectively: once, few, many, or a class where the clone is expanded.

J gene	clone size	D gene	V gene	CDR3 protein	CDR3 DNA
TRBJ2-4	-	TRBD1	TRBV13	CASSRGGDKNIQYF	TGTGCCAGCAGTCGAGGGGGCGACAAAAACATTCAGTACTTC
TRBJ2-1	once	TRBD2	TRBV7-3	CASSLIGGLAGSGSYNEQFF	TGTGCCAGCAGCTTAATAGGGGGACTAGCGGGTTCGGGCTCCTACAATGAGCAGTTCTTC
TRBJ1-5	-	-	TRBV12-3/TRBV12-4	CASRRTENQPQHF	TGTGCCAGCAGGCGGACAGAGAATCAGCCCCAGCATTTT
TRBJ1-1	once	TRBD1	TRBV7-2	CASSQQGAEAFF	TGTGCCAGCAGCCAACAGGGGGCTGAAGCTTTCTTT
TRBJ2-1	-	TRBD2	TRBV28	CASKRVAGKGNEQFF	TGTGCCAGCAAACGGGTAGCGGGAAAAGGCAATGAGCAGTTCTTC
TRBJ2-7	-	-	TRBV4-3	CASSQELTDSSYEQYF	TGCGCCAGCAGCCAGGAATTAACCGACAGCTCCTACGAGCAGTACTTC
TRBJ2-1	-	-	TRBV25-1	CATSPLYNEQFF	TGTGCCACTAGCCCCCTCTACAATGAGCAGTTCTTC
TRBJ2-3	-	-	TRBV11-2	CASSLGLGGRTDTQYF	TGTGCCAGCAGCTTAGGGCTCGGGGGTCGCACAGATACGCAGTATTTT
TRBJ2-1	-	TRBD2	TRBV24-1	CATSDRSGTHYNEQFF	TGTGCCACCAGTGATCGGAGCGGGACCCATTACAATGAGCAGTTCTTC
TRBJ2-3	-	TRBD2	TRBV27	CASSGLAGNTDTQYF	TGTGCCAGCAGCGGACTAGCGGGAAATACAGATACGCAGTATTTT
TRBJ1-2	-	-	TRBV29-1	CSALHYGYTF	TGCAGCGCGCTCCACTATGGCTACACCTTC
TRBJ2-5	-	TRBD2	TRBV11-2	CASSLRTSGQETQYF	TGTGCCAGCAGCTTAAGGACTAGCGGACAAGAGACCCAGTACTTC
TRBJ2-2	-	TRBD2	TRBV10-3	CATRRTVGTSGRTGELFF	TGTGCTACGCGGCGGACAGTGGGGACTAGCGGGAGAACCGGGGAGCTGTTTTTT
TRBJ1-6	once	-	TRBV7-2	CASSLDRNSPLHF	TGTGCCAGCAGCTTAGACCGGAATTCACCCCTCCACTTT
TRBJ2-1	once	TRBD2	TRBV2	CASLTSGYNEQFF	TGTGCCAGCTTAACTAGCGGATACAATGAGCAGTTCTTC
TRBJ2-2	-	TRBD2	TRBV25-1	CASSSSGYSTSNTGELFF	TGTGCCAGCAGTTCTAGCGGATACTCCACTTCGAACACCGGGGAGCTGTTTTTT
TRBJ1-6	-	-	TRBV28	CASSPPKPARGSPLHF	TGTGCCAGCAGTCCCCCCAAGCCAGCTAGGGGGTCACCCCTCCACTTT
TRBJ1-5	few	TRBD1	TRBV6-1	CASSELTGTAPIGPQHF	TGTGCCAGCAGTGAACTAACTGGGACAGCTCCCATTGGGCCCCAGCATTTT
TRBJ2-3	-	TRBD2	TRBV5-1	CASSSLAGEDTQYF	TGCGCCAGCAGCTCCTTAGCGGGAGAGGATACGCAGTATTTT
TRBJ2-2	-	-	TRBV27	CASNYGSTGELFF	TGTGCCAGCAACTACGGCAGCACCGGGGAGCTGTTTTTT
TRBJ1-4	-	TRBD1	TRBV30	CAWNPPGTGNEKLFF	TGTGCCTGGAACCCTCCCGGGACAGGGAATGAAAAACTGTTTTTT
TRBJ2-7	-	TRBD2	TRBV11-1	CASSQRLAGAVEQYF	TGTGCCAGCAGCCAGCGACTAGCGGGAGCTGTCGAGCAGTACTTC
TRBJ2-2	-	TRBD1	TRBV19	CASSKDRSVGELFF	TGTGCCAGTAGTAAGGACAGGTCTGTCGGGGAGCTGTTTTTT
TRBJ2-7	-	TRBD2	TRBV18	CASSPGTISYEQYF	TGTGCCAGCTCCCCCGGGACTATCTCCTACGAGCAGTACTTC
TRBJ1-2	-	-	TRBV5-1	CASSQVQGFDGYTF	TGCGCCAGCAGTCAGGTGCAGGGTTTTGATGGCTACACCTTC
TRBJ2-1	once	-	TRBV4-2	CASSQSGEVRIYNEQFF	TGTGCCAGCAGTCAATCGGGGGAGGTGAGAATTTACAATGAGCAGTTCTTC
TRBJ2-2	-	TRBD1	TRBV18	CASLRQGMGNTGELFF	TGTGCCAGCTTACGACAGGGGATGGGCAACACCGGGGAGCTGTTTTTT
TRBJ1-5	-	TRBD1	TRBV30	CAWGSPAGGNQPQHF	TGTGCCTGGGGCTCCCCGGCAGGGGGTAATCAGCCCCAGCATTTT
TRBJ2-7	-	TRBD1	TRBV28	CASSFLSGGTYEQYF	TGTGCCAGCAGTTTCTTGTCAGGGGGTACCTACGAGCAGTACTTC
TRBJ2-5	-	-	TRBV4-1	CASSPRTATQETQYF	TGCGCCAGCAGCCCCCGGACAGCGACCCAAGAGACCCAGTACTTC
TRBJ2-7	once	-	TRBV20-1	CSASEHRDTSYEQYF	TGCAGTGCTAGTGAACACCGGGACACCTCCTACGAGCAGTACTTC
TRBJ1-6	-	-	TRBV5-4	CASSLGQGGSPLHF	TGTGCCAGCAGCTTAGGGCAGGGCGGTTCACCCCTCCACTTT
TRBJ2-7	-	-	TRBV27	CASTSGQFYEQYF	TGTGCCAGCACCAGCGGGCAGTTCTACGAGCAGTACTTC
TRBJ2-1	-	TRBD2	TRBV10-1	CASSSGTSVNEQFF	TGCGCCAGCAGTTCCGGGACTAGCGTGAATGAGCAGTTCTTC
TRBJ2-1	-	TRBD2	TRBV4-3	CASSRGTSGTYNEQFF	TGCGCCAGCAGCCGAGGGACTAGCGGGACCTACAATGAGCAGTTCTTC
TRBJ1-2	-	-	TRBV10-3	CATRGGADYGYTF	TGTGCCACCCGGGGGGGCGCCGACTATGGCTACACCTTC
TRBJ2-7	-	TRBD2	TRBV20-1	CSASGGGGEQYF	TGCAGTGCTAGTGGTGGCGGGGGCGAGCAGTACTTC
TRBJ2-2	-	-	TRBV9	CASSPRNTGELFF	TGTGCCAGCAGCCCGCGGAACACCGGGGAGCTGTTTTTT
TRBJ2-2	-	-	TRBV27	CASSLQRTGELFF	TGTGCCAGCAGTTTACAGCGGACCGGGGAGCTGTTTTTT
TRBJ2-7	once	TRBD1	TRBV28	CASSLTQGAGEQYF	TGTGCCAGCAGTCTCACACAGGGGGCGGGCGAGCAGTACTTC
TRBJ1-2	-	-	TRBV19	CASSIGQPYGYTF	TGTGCCAGTAGTATTGGACAACCCTATGGCTACACCTTC
TRBJ2-7	-	-	TRBV27	CASNEEGGRAQRIYEQYF	TGTGCCAGCAATGAGGAGGGAGGACGAGCCCAGCGGATCTACGAGCAGTACTTC
TRBJ1-6	-	-	TRBV30	CAWTAGTGSPLHF	TGTGCCTGGACGGCAGGGACTGGTTCACCCCTCCACTTT
TRBJ1-1	-	-	TRBV14	CASSPQWGAVNTEAFF	TGTGCCAGCAGCCCCCAGTGGGGCGCGGTGAACACTGAAGCTTTCTTT
TRBJ2-5	once	TRBD2	TRBV4-1	CASSQEPSGIQETQYF	TGCGCCAGCAGCCAAGAGCCTAGCGGGATCCAAGAGACCCAGTACTTC
TRBJ1-5	-	TRBD1	TRBV28	CASSLGGQGKIHSNQPQHF	TGTGCCAGCAGTTTAGGGGGACAGGGGAAGATCCATAGCAATCAGCCCCAGCATTTT
TRBJ2-4	-	-	TRBV3-1/TRBV3-2	CASSQDTGPGNIQYF	TGTGCCAGCAGCCAAGATACAGGGCCCGGGAACATTCAGTACTTC
TRBJ1-2	-	-	TRBV12-3/TRBV12-4	CASSADRNYGYTF	TGTGCCAGCAGCGCGGACAGAAACTATGGCTACACCTTC
TRBJ2-1	once	-	TRBV10-1	CASSSDPGNSYNEQFF	TGCGCCAGCAGCTCTGACCCCGGGAATTCCTACAATGAGCAGTTCTTC
TRBJ2-1	-	TRBD1	TRBV6-5	CASSRQGSGEQFF	TGTGCCAGCAGTCGACAGGGGAGTGGCGAGCAGTTCTTC
TRBJ2-1	-	TRBD2	TRBV9	CASTNPRGLAGGDNEQFF	TGTGCCAGCACCAACCCTCGGGGACTAGCGGGAGGGGACAATGAGCAGTTCTTC
TRBJ2-7	-	TRBD2	TRBV4-3	CASSQDFAGPSGLSYEQYF	TGCGCCAGCAGCCAAGATTTCGCCGGGCCTAGCGGGCTCTCCTACGAGCAGTACTTC
TRBJ2-7	once	TRBD2	TRBV5-6	CASSLRGVGREAKRAEQYF	TGTGCCAGCAGTTTACGTGGAGTCGGGAGGGAGGCCAAGCGGGCCGAGCAGTACTTC
TRBJ2-1	-	TRBD2	TRBV7-2	CASSVVAAGGDEQFF	TGTGCCAGCAGCGTAGTAGCAGCGGGAGGCGATGAGCAGTTCTTC
TRBJ2-7	-	TRBD1	TRBV9	CASSEHTGDEQYF	TGTGCCAGCAGCGAGCACACAGGGGACGAGCAGTACTTC
TRBJ2-2	-	-	TRBV4-1	CASSQRGLNTGELFF	TGCGCCAGCAGCCAAAGAGGACTGAACACCGGGGAGCTGTTTTTT